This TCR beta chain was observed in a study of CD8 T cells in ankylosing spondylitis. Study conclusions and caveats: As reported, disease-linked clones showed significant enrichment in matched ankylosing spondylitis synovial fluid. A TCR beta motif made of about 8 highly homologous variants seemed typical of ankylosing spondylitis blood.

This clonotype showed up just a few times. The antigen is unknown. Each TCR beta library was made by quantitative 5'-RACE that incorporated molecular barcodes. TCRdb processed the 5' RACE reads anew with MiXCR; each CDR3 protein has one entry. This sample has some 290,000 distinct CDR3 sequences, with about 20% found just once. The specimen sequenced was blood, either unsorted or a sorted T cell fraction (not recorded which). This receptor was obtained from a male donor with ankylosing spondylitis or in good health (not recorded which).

CDR3 in amino acids: CASSLTKRIQETQYF. CDR3 bases: TGTGCCAGCAGCTTAACCAAGCGGATACAAGAGACCCAGTACTTC. The rearrangement uses TRBV7-3 and TRBJ2-5, with D possibly TRBD2 on 5 matching bases. Per germline, CDR1 SGHTA and CDR2 FQGTGA. The CDR3 totals 15 residues. Trimming pared 0 bases from V and 2 bases from J, leaving 10 bases between. Filled out from reference TRBV7-3 and TRBJ2-5, the complete variable domain reads GAGVSQTPSNKVTEKGKYVELRCDPISGHTALYWYRQSLGQGPEFLIYFQGTGAADDSGLPNDRFFAVRPEGSVSTLKIQRTERGDSAVYLCASSLTKRIQETQYFGPGTRLLVL.